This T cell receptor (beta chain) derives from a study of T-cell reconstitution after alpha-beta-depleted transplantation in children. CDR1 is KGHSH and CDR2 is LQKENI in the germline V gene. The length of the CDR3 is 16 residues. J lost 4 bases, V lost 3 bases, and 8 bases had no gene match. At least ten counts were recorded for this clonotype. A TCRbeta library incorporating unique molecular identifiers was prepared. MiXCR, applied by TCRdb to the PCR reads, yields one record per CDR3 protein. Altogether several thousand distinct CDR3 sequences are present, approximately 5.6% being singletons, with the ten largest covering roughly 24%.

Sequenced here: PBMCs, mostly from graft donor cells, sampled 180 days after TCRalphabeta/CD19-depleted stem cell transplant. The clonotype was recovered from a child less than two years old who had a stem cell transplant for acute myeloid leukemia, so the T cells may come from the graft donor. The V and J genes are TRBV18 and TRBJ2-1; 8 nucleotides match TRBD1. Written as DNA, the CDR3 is TGTGCCAGCTCACCTACCCCCCAGGGGGCTTACAATGAGCAGTTCTTC. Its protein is CASSPTPQGAYNEQFF. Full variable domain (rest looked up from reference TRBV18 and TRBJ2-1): NAGVMQNPRHLVRRRGQEARLRCSPMKGHSHVYWYRQLPEEGLKFMVYLQKENIIDESGMPKERFSAEFPKEGPSILRIQQVVRGDSAAYFCASSPTPQGAYNEQFFGPGTRLTVL.